Shown below are 9 T cell receptor beta chains from a single sample sequenced in a study of shared clonotypes between healthy human individuals. Generated by immunoSEQ multiplex PCR, the TCRdb table keeps only in-frame clones and is missing some. The data contain roughly 2,300,000 clones, around 92% of them singletons. Sequencing was carried out using naive CD4+ T cells from PBMCs. As to subset: CD45RA+ positively selected. Receptors were obtained from a man between 18 and 29 years old in good health. Some clones in this sample may be carry-over from other donors' samples.

This clone is a singleton in its sample. The chain links TRBV19 to TRBJ2-7; a possible D gene is TRBD1 (5 bases). This CDR3 is 15 amino acids long. Trimming pared 6 bases from V and 6 bases from J, leaving 21 bases between. The V gene's germline CDR1 is LNHDA and CDR2 SQIVND (reference sequence). CDR3 nucleotides: TGTGCCAGTAGCTACACAGGAACCCATTGGGGCGAGCAGTACTTC. Translating it yields CASSYTGTHWGEQYF. The variable domain in full, with the rest retrieved from reference TRBV19 and TRBJ2-7, is DGGITQSPKYLFRKEGQNVTLSCEQNLNHDAMYWYRQDPGQGLRLIYYSQIVNDFQKGDIAEGYSVSREKKESFPLTVTSAQKNPTAFYLCASSYTGTHWGEQYFGPGTRLTVT.

This chain uses TRBV2 with TRBJ1-2; 10 bases match TRBD1. V dropped 6 bases and J dropped 8; count of bases not matched to a gene: 6. CDR3 length equals 13 residues. From germline, CDR1 is SNHLY and CDR2 FYNNEI. The CDR3 DNA sequence: TGTGCCAGCAGATCCGGGACAGGGGACGGCTACACCTTC. It translates to CASRSGTGDGYTF.

This CDR3 reads CASSTGIDYGYTF. The CDR3 DNA sequence: TGTGCCAGCTCGACAGGGATAGACTATGGCTACACCTTC. This chain connects TRBV28 to TRBJ1-2, with 7 bases identical to TRBD1. J was trimmed by 3 bases and V by 8 bases; bases with no gene match: 6. The length of the CDR3 is 13 residues. From germline, CDR1 is MDHEN and CDR2 SYDVKM.

The rearrangement uses TRBV25-1 and TRBJ1-1; D is ambiguous. The CDR3 runs 15 residues. The V gene's germline CDR1 is MGHDK and CDR2 SYGVNS. V lost 2 bases and J lost 9, with 19 bases in between. The CDR3 bases are TGTGCCAGCAGTGAAGGGGATATCCACCCTTACAAAGCTTTCTTT. Translation: CASSEGDIHPYKAFF.

The V call is TRBV7-9, the J call TRBJ2-2; 10 bases fit TRBD1. Germline V gives CDR1 SEHNR, CDR2 FQNEAQ (reference sequence). The J segment lost 4 bases and the V segment lost 5 bases, leaving 13 bases of the junction unmatched. This CDR3 is 18 amino acids long. CDR3 amino acids: CASSPGPGQGSGTGELFF. In DNA form, the CDR3 reads TGTGCCAGCAGCCCAGGGCCGGGACAGGGGTCGGGCACCGGGGAGCTGTTTTTT. The full variable domain, with the rest looked up from reference TRBV7-9 and TRBJ2-2, is DTGVSQNPRHKITKRGQNVTFRCDPISEHNRLYWYRQTLGQGPEFLTYFQNEAQLEKSRLLSDRFSAERPKGSFSTLEIQRTEQGDSAMYLCASSPGPGQGSGTGELFFGEGSRLTVL.

This clone appeared a single time. V and J are TRBV27 and TRBJ2-7; tentative D call: TRBD1 (6 bases). The CDR3 has 15 amino acids. V was trimmed by 3 bases and J by 5 bases, leaving 17 bases between them. In germline, CDR1 is MNHEY, CDR2 SMNVEV (reference sequence). CDR3 in DNA: TGTGCCAGCAGTTTTTACGGCAGGGGAAGCCACGAGCAGTACTTC. Protein product: CASSFYGRGSHEQYF.

DNA for the CDR3: TGTGCCAGCAGTGAGGGACAGAGAAACATTCAGTACTTC. Amino acids: CASSEGQRNIQYF. The gene calls are TRBV6-6 and TRBJ2-4; the match to TRBD1 covers 7 bases. CDR1 and CDR2 (germline): MNHNY, SVGAGI (reference sequence). CDR3 length: 13 residues. Trimming at V came to 5 bases and at J to 6 bases, leaving 4 bases not matched to a gene.

The gene calls are TRBV19 and TRBJ1-3; D unresolved. Germline V gene data show CDR1 as LNHDA and CDR2 as SQIVND (reference sequence). There are 16 residues in the CDR3. Trimming took 3 bases from V and 1 from J, leaving 13 bases between them. In DNA form, the CDR3 reads TGTGCCAGTAGTATTTGGTCGGCGGGGTCTGGAAACACCATATATTTT. Encoded protein: CASSIWSAGSGNTIYF.

This clone has only a few counts. The V gene is TRBV9, the J gene TRBJ1-5, with D hard to call. The CDR3 is made up of 13 amino acids. Germline values: CDR1 SGDLS, CDR2 YYNGEE. V lost 4 bases and J lost 3, with 8 bases in between. In DNA form, the CDR3 reads TGTGCCAGCAGCTCTCAAGCCAATCAGCCCCAGCATTTT. Translation: CASSSQANQPQHF.